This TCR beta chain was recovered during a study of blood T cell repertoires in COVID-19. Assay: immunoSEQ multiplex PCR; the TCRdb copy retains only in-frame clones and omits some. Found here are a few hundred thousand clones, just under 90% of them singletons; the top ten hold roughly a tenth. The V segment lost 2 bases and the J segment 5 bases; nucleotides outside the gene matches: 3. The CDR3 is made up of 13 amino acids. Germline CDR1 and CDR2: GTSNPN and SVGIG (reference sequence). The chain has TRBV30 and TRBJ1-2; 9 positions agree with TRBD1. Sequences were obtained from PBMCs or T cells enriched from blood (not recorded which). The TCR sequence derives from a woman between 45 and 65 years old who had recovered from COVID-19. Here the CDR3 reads CAWSPGTGYGYTF. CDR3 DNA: TGTGCCTGGAGTCCCGGGACAGGGTATGGCTACACCTTC.